A selection of T cell receptor beta chains follows, all from one sample in a study of cytomegalovirus exposure and HLA in healthy donors. Assay used: immunoSEQ multiplex PCR; TCRdb lists only in-frame clones, some missing. The profile covers 130,000 to 150,000 clones, with around 90% appearing a single time and approximately 7.5% taken by the ten largest. Sample: PBMCs. The receptors were gathered from a young woman in good health and CMV-seropositive. Both conserved end residues are part of each CDR3. The order of the fields is V gene, J gene, D gene, clone size, CDR3 protein, CDR3 DNA. The D gene is left open where the match is weak. Part of the rows lack a size; the others show once, few, many or a class for expanded clones.

V: TRBV18
J: TRBJ1-6
D: NA
size: NA
CDR3: CASSPSGRDSPLHF
DNA: TGTGCCAGCTCACCAAGTGGGAGAGATTCACCCCTCCACTTT

V: TRBV6-1
J: TRBJ1-2
D: TRBD1
size: NA
CDR3: CASSVYGQGGYYGYTF
DNA: TGTGCCAGCAGTGTGTACGGACAGGGGGGCTACTATGGCTACACCTTC

V: TRBV2
J: TRBJ2-1
D: NA
size: NA
CDR3: CASRGDLTGSSYNEQFF
DNA: TGTGCCAGCAGGGGGGACCTCACAGGGTCCTCCTACAATGAGCAGTTCTTC

V: TRBV7-2
J: TRBJ2-7
D: TRBD1
size: NA
CDR3: CASSLREGQGVHEQYF
DNA: TGTGCCAGCAGCTTAAGGGAAGGACAGGGGGTCCACGAGCAGTACTTC

V: TRBV2
J: TRBJ2-3
D: NA
size: NA
CDR3: CASSEVPPVDTQYF
DNA: TGTGCCAGCAGTGAAGTCCCCCCCGTGGATACGCAGTATTTT

V: TRBV5-4
J: TRBJ2-3
D: NA
size: NA
CDR3: CASSAGGRVTDTQYF
DNA: TGTGCCAGCAGCGCTGGGGGCAGGGTCACAGATACGCAGTATTTT

V: TRBV4-1
J: TRBJ1-3
D: NA
size: NA
CDR3: CASSQTATGTGNTIYF
DNA: TGCGCCAGCAGCCAGACCGCTACAGGGACAGGAAACACCATATATTTT

V: TRBV5-1
J: TRBJ1-6
D: NA
size: once
CDR3: CASSLAVVGGSQNSPLHF
DNA: TGCGCCAGCAGCTTGGCGGTCGTAGGAGGGAGCCAAAATTCACCCCTCCACTTT

V: TRBV18
J: TRBJ2-6
D: NA
size: NA
CDR3: CASSEQDSGANVLTF
DNA: TGTGCCAGCTCGGAACAGGACTCTGGGGCCAACGTCCTGACTTTC

V: TRBV10-3
J: TRBJ1-4
D: NA
size: NA
CDR3: CAISTGTTNEKLFF
DNA: TGTGCCATCAGTACCGGGACTACTAATGAAAAACTGTTTTTT

V: TRBV5-5
J: TRBJ2-7
D: NA
size: NA
CDR3: CASSLVGGVYEQYF
DNA: TGTGCCAGCAGCTTGGTAGGAGGGGTCTACGAGCAGTACTTC

V: TRBV9
J: TRBJ1-1
D: NA
size: NA
CDR3: CASRPGPQNTEAFF
DNA: TGTGCCAGCAGACCAGGCCCCCAAAACACTGAAGCTTTCTTT

V: TRBV2
J: TRBJ1-2
D: TRBD1
size: NA
CDR3: CASSEQGAQGYTF
DNA: TGTGCCAGCAGCGAACAGGGGGCGCAGGGCTACACCTTC

V: TRBV6-5
J: TRBJ1-1
D: NA
size: NA
CDR3: CASSYEGGLGTEAFF
DNA: TGTGCCAGCAGTTACGAGGGGGGGCTTGGCACTGAAGCTTTCTTT

V: TRBV7-6
J: TRBJ1-1
D: NA
size: once
CDR3: CASSLSRSTEAFF
DNA: TGTGCCAGCAGCTTGAGCCGGAGCACTGAAGCTTTCTTT

V: TRBV28
J: TRBJ1-5
D: TRBD1
size: NA
CDR3: CASRAQGAHQPQHF
DNA: TGTGCCAGCAGGGCACAGGGGGCGCATCAGCCCCAGCATTTT

V: TRBV9
J: TRBJ2-3
D: NA
size: once
CDR3: CASSVRVASDTQYF
DNA: TGTGCCAGCAGCGTAAGGGTAGCGTCAGATACGCAGTATTTT

V: TRBV6-1
J: TRBJ1-6
D: NA
size: NA
CDR3: CASSELGRPNSPLHF
DNA: TGTGCCAGCAGTGAATTGGGGAGGCCGAATTCACCCCTCCACTTT

V: TRBV6-6
J: TRBJ2-2
D: TRBD1
size: NA
CDR3: CASSYPPGGTGELFF
DNA: TGTGCCAGCAGTTATCCTCCAGGGGGCACCGGGGAGCTGTTTTTT

V: TRBV10-2
J: TRBJ1-3
D: NA
size: NA
CDR3: CASSESEKAGNTIYF
DNA: TGCGCCAGCAGTGAGTCGGAGAAGGCTGGAAACACCATATATTTT

V: TRBV18
J: TRBJ1-1
D: TRBD1
size: NA
CDR3: CASSPLIQGTGNTEAFF
DNA: TGTGCCAGCTCACCACTGATACAGGGGACCGGGAACACTGAAGCTTTCTTT

V: TRBV5-6
J: TRBJ1-1
D: NA
size: NA
CDR3: CASSLRTALWNTEAFF
DNA: TGTGCCAGCAGCTTGAGGACAGCCTTATGGAACACTGAAGCTTTCTTT

V: TRBV5-1
J: TRBJ1-1
D: NA
size: NA
CDR3: CASSLDLPVGREAFF
DNA: TGCGCCAGCAGCTTGGACCTACCCGTGGGCCGTGAAGCTTTCTTT

V: TRBV9
J: TRBJ1-5
D: NA
size: NA
CDR3: CASSVDVYQPQHF
DNA: TGTGCCAGCAGCGTAGATGTCTATCAGCCCCAGCATTTT

V: TRBV2
J: TRBJ2-1
D: TRBD2
size: once
CDR3: CASGLVEGNEQFF
DNA: TGTGCCAGCGGACTAGTCGAGGGGAATGAGCAGTTCTTC

V: TRBV28
J: TRBJ1-2
D: TRBD1
size: NA
CDR3: CASRAGTGVYGYTF
DNA: TGTGCCAGCAGAGCCGGGACAGGAGTCTATGGCTACACCTTC

V: TRBV15
J: TRBJ2-5
D: NA
size: NA
CDR3: CATGAGYTQETQYF
DNA: TGTGCCACCGGGGCGGGGTACACTCAAGAGACCCAGTACTTC

V: TRBV28
J: TRBJ1-4
D: NA
size: NA
CDR3: CASSLVELNEKLFF
DNA: TGTGCCAGCAGTTTAGTGGAGTTAAATGAAAAACTGTTTTTT

V: TRBV30
J: TRBJ2-3
D: TRBD1
size: NA
CDR3: CAWTGGADTQYF
DNA: TGTGCCTGGACAGGGGGCGCAGATACGCAGTATTTT